The rows below give T cell receptor beta chains drawn from one sample of a study of beta chain features in type 1 diabetes. The repertoire was sequenced with immunoSEQ multiplex PCR; TCRdb's copy has only in-frame clones and lacks some. Among 150,000 or so clones, about 50% were seen once, and the ten largest hold 0.42%. The sample comprised Tregs from blood. The source is a man in his late teens or twenties in good health. Each CDR3 is given with its conserved first and last residue. The D gene is left open where the match is weak. Clone size, where shown, is once, few, many, or a class for clones that have expanded.

J gene	D gene	clone size	V gene	CDR3 protein	CDR3 DNA
TRBJ2-1	TRBD2	few	TRBV30	CAWSSLAGGEEQFF	TGTGCCTGGAGTTCGCTAGCGGGGGGGGAGGAGCAGTTCTTC
TRBJ2-1	.	.	TRBV5-1	CASSPRFSSSYNEQFF	TGCGCCAGCAGCCCCCGGTTCTCAAGCTCCTACAATGAGCAGTTCTTC
TRBJ2-7	.	.	TRBV28	CASRYRFSYEQYF	TGTGCCAGCAGGTACAGGTTTTCCTACGAGCAGTACTTC
TRBJ1-4	.	.	TRBV19	CASSISVANEKLFF	TGTGCCAGTAGTATAAGCGTGGCTAATGAAAAACTGTTTTTT
TRBJ1-2	.	once	TRBV7-2	CASSLESGSGGYTF	TGTGCCAGCAGCTTAGAATCAGGGTCCGGTGGCTACACCTTC
TRBJ2-1	.	.	TRBV30	CAWSVSVYNEQFF	TGTGCCTGGAGTGTATCTGTTTACAATGAGCAGTTCTTC
TRBJ2-7	TRBD2	few	TRBV7-9	CASSSGLAGRTPYEQYF	TGTGCCAGCAGCTCGGGACTAGCGGGCAGAACCCCCTACGAGCAGTACTTC
TRBJ2-2	TRBD1	.	TRBV19	CATTYRGHYTGELFF	TGTGCCACCACCTACAGGGGGCATTACACCGGGGAGCTGTTTTTT
TRBJ1-2	TRBD1	.	TRBV5-1	CASSLDRVNGYTF	TGCGCCAGCAGCCTGGACAGGGTAAATGGCTACACCTTC
TRBJ1-2	.	few	TRBV7-2	CASSLARGGTYGYTF	TGTGCCAGCAGCTTAGCTCGGGGGGGCACGTATGGCTACACCTTC
TRBJ1-2	.	.	TRBV4-3	CASSQVTRDTNYGYTF	TGCGCCAGCAGCCAAGTTACGAGAGATACTAACTATGGCTACACCTTC
TRBJ2-7	TRBD1	few	TRBV28	CASSETGENYEQYF	TGTGCCAGCAGCGAGACAGGGGAGAACTACGAGCAGTACTTC
TRBJ1-3	TRBD1	.	TRBV10-3	CAIEQGAGNTIYF	TGTGCCATTGAACAGGGGGCTGGAAACACCATATATTTT
TRBJ2-3	.	.	TRBV9	CASSSTGSTTHTQYF	TGTGCCAGCAGCTCAACCGGGAGCACTACCCATACGCAGTATTTT
TRBJ1-1	TRBD1	.	TRBV5-1	CASNPDRANTEAFF	TGCGCCAGCAACCCGGACAGGGCGAACACTGAAGCTTTCTTT
TRBJ2-2	TRBD1	few	TRBV28	CASRETGGAAGELFF	TGTGCCAGCAGAGAGACAGGGGGCGCGGCCGGGGAGCTGTTTTTT